This TCR beta chain was obtained from a study of control samples from healthy donors and cancer patients (dated by TCRdb to the early 2020s). Preparation of the library involved the immunoSEQ multiplex PCR assay. TCRdb obtained this table from immuneACCESS and retained in-frame rearrangements with V and J assigned. These tables miss some clones; where compared with another copy, unresolved V genes account for less than half of the shortfall, and the remainder is unexplained. For this sample the table gives some 48,000 clones, of which over 90% were detected only once. The ten largest account for 20% to 25% of the sample. Trimming at the junction amounts to 7 bases on V and 7 bases on J, and the germline ends lie 11 bases apart. In the germline V gene, CDR1 corresponds to MDHEN and CDR2 to SYDVKM. The cysteine opens and the phenylalanine closes a CDR3 of 11 amino acids. Left in the record is the CDR3 DNA by itself, 33 bases read in frame from the first base.

Comment on this clone: There is no known antigen for this receptor. Per-base qualities were not stored, and no clone one base away is much larger.

This TCR derives from a woman between 50 and 59 years old with head and neck cancer. The chain is assembled from TRBV28 and TRBJ2-7; the D gene is unclear. Source material: PBMCs. For the CDR3, the sequence is CASTTSTEQYF. The nucleotide sequence is given as TGTGCCAGCACCACCTCAACGGAGCAGTACTTC.